The 14 T cell receptor beta chains presented below share a single source sample, sequenced in a study of CD8 T cells in Susac syndrome. RNA amounts of about 0.5 to 1 ug underwent reverse transcription with random hexamers. MiXCR, run by TCRdb on the immunoSEQ multiplex PCR reads, gives a single entry per CDR3 protein. Here the sample spans under 200,000 distinct CDR3 sequences, just under 95% being singletons. The source material was CD4+ T cells from PBMCs. Receptors were obtained from a human donor in good health.

V gene TRBV24-1 combines with J gene TRBJ1-2; D is undetermined. This CDR3 region has 13 residues. V shed 7 bases and J shed 8 bases, with 16 bases lying between them. Germline-derived CDR1 and CDR2 are KGHDR and SFDVKD. In nucleotides, the CDR3 is TGTGCCACCAGCCGGGAACCGTTTGGGGGCTACACCTTC. It codes for CATSREPFGGYTF.

The table lists this clonotype with a few counts. The chain links TRBV29-1 to TRBJ1-2; weak D call: TRBD1 (5 bases). Germline V gene data show CDR1 as SQVTM and CDR2 as ANQGSEA. V was cut by 3 bases and J by 0 bases, with 8 bases left in between. The CDR3 is 13 amino acids. The CDR3 DNA is TGCAGCGTTGAGGGGGGGACTAACTATGGCTACACCTTC. Protein: CSVEGGTNYGYTF.

V usage is TRBV6-2 or TRBV6-3 and J usage is TRBJ2-3; 9 bases fit TRBD2. This CDR3 contains 14 residues. Germline V lookup: CDR1 MNHEY, CDR2 SVGEGT. The junction had 4 bases not matched to a gene; V was cut back by 7 bases and J by 2 bases. CDR3 protein: CASTAGGYTDTQYF. In nucleotides, the CDR3 is TGTGCCAGCACGGCGGGGGGGTACACAGATACGCAGTATTTT.

The chain carries TRBV20-1 and TRBJ1-1; maybe TRBD1 (6 bases). Per the germline V gene, CDR1 is DFQATT and CDR2 is SNEGSKA (reference sequence). V dropped 6 bases and J dropped 5 bases, with 10 bases sitting between them. CDR3 size: 11 residues. CDR3 in DNA: TGCAGTGCCCTAGGGGGTACTGAAGCTTTCTTT. This sequence encodes CSALGGTEAFF.

V and J are TRBV19 and TRBJ1-1; no reliable D call. CDR1 is LNHDA, CDR2 SQIVND, per germline (reference sequence). This CDR3 comprises 11 residues. The V and J ends lost 7 bases and 5 bases respectively, with 8 bases between them. The CDR3 coding sequence is TGTGCCAGTATCGGGGTTACTGAAGCTTTCTTT. Protein: CASIGVTEAFF. The entire variable domain, with the rest obtained from reference TRBV19 and TRBJ1-1, is as follows: DGGITQSPKYLFRKEGQNVTLSCEQNLNHDAMYWYRQDPGQGLRLIYYSQIVNDFQKGDIAEGYSVSREKKESFPLTVTSAQKNPTAFYLCASIGVTEAFFGQGTRLTVV.

This rearrangement joins TRBV20-1 to TRBJ2-1; D perhaps matches TRBD2 (6 bases). The V end lost 6 bases, the J end lost 0 bases, and 12 bases lay between the germline ends. From germline, CDR1 is DFQATT and CDR2 SNEGSKA (reference sequence). The length of the CDR3 is 14 residues. CDR3 protein: CSAYSGVSYNEQFF. In nucleotides, the CDR3 is TGCAGTGCCTATAGCGGAGTCTCCTACAATGAGCAGTTCTTC.

The rearrangement links TRBV20-1 to TRBJ2-1; 7 bases map to TRBD1. The CDR3 spans 15 residues. The V gene's germline CDR1 is DFQATT and CDR2 SNEGSKA (reference sequence). Unmatched junction bases numbered 9, after V lost 4 bases and J lost 3 bases. The CDR3 is CSAMPLGTVYNEQFF. CDR3 coding DNA: TGCAGTGCTATGCCCCTCGGGACAGTCTACAATGAGCAGTTCTTC.

V usage is TRBV30 and J usage is TRBJ1-1; D unclear. In germline, CDR1 is GTSNPN, CDR2 SVGIG (reference sequence). This CDR3 comprises 13 residues. The V end was cut by 2 bases, the J end by 1 base, with 8 bases between. In DNA form, the CDR3 reads TGTGCCTGGAGTCCAGGCCCGAACACTGAAGCTTTCTTT. Its protein is CAWSPGPNTEAFF.

This chain uses TRBV15 with TRBJ1-1, with no clear D. The CDR3 totals 13 residues. V gave up 9 bases and J gave up 0 bases, with 11 bases separating them. Germline CDR1 LNHNV, CDR2 YYDKDF (reference sequence). The CDR3 bases are TGTGCCACTCGGGTCGGGATGAACACTGAAGCTTTCTTT. This gives the protein CATRVGMNTEAFF.

The chain couples TRBV7-9 to TRBJ2-7; 9 nucleotides agree with TRBD1. The CDR3 is 14 residues long. CDR1 is SEHNR and CDR2 is FQNEAQ in the germline V gene (reference sequence). Trimming removed 4 bases from V and 3 bases from J; junction bases left unmatched: 4. The CDR3 reads CASSWGQGNYEQYF. The CDR3 DNA reads TGTGCCAGCAGCTGGGGACAGGGAAACTACGAGCAGTACTTC.

With regard to this clonotype: A junction boundary mismatches the germline segment, possibly from a read error. The chain recombines TRBV3-1 with TRBJ2-7; either TRBD1 or TRBD2 may fit D (5 bases each). The CDR3 consists of 14 residues. Germline CDR1 reads LGHDT; CDR2 reads YNNKEL (reference sequence). CDR3 loop: CANSQGERTHEQYF. CDR3 in DNA: TGTGCCAACAGCCAAGGGGAGAGGACCCACGAGCAGTACTTC.

The chain recombines TRBV6-5 with TRBJ1-1; no firm D call. CDR1 and CDR2 (germline): MNHEY, SVGAGI. Between the trimmed V and J ends, which lost 0 bases and 1 base, there was a span of 9 bases. This CDR3 spans 15 amino acids. The DNA of the CDR3 is TGTGCCAGCAGTTACTCGAGAACGGGGAACACTGAAGCTTTCTTT. This translates into CASSYSRTGNTEAFF.

This chain uses TRBV2 with TRBJ1-6; D gene ambiguous. V lost 3 bases, J lost 8 bases, and 20 bases lay in between. This CDR3 has 17 residues. Germline CDR1 reads SNHLY; CDR2 reads FYNNEI. DNA of the CDR3: TGTGCCAGCAGTGATCCTTTATTCGAGGACGATGATTCACCCCTCCACTTT. This codes for CASSDPLFEDDDSPLHF.

The V call is TRBV12-3 or TRBV12-4, the J call TRBJ2-7; the D is unclear. Between the trimmed V and J ends, which lost 2 bases and 3 bases, there was a span of 11 bases. This CDR3 comprises 14 residues. CDR3 loop: CASSLFVDGYEQYF. The CDR3, as DNA: TGTGCCAGCAGTTTATTCGTGGACGGCTACGAGCAGTACTTC.